These 16 T cell receptor beta chains share one sample of origin, sequenced in a study of T-cell reconstitution after alpha-beta-depleted transplantation in children. A TCRbeta library incorporating unique molecular identifiers was prepared. TCRdb redid the calling of the PCR reads with MiXCR, one entry per CDR3 protein. Of some 590,000 distinct CDR3 sequences in the sample, roughly a tenth were seen once. The material was PBMCs from the stem cell graft donor, obtained from the stem cell graft. These receptors were obtained from a human donor who donated a stem cell graft to a child with acute myeloid leukemia.

This clonotype was counted at least ten times. The V gene is TRBV3-1, the J gene TRBJ1-1; D gene uncertain. Trimming pared 4 bases from V and 1 base from J, leaving 16 bases between. The germline gives CDR1 LGHDT, CDR2 YNNKEL (reference sequence). The CDR3 spans 16 residues. The CDR3 loop is CASSLATRSQNTEAFF. The CDR3 bases are TGTGCCAGCAGCCTAGCCACGCGGTCCCAGAACACTGAAGCTTTCTTT.

This clonotype was counted only a few times. This chain joins TRBV15 and TRBJ2-1, with TRBD2 identical over 7 bases. This CDR3 comprises 14 residues. Per the germline V gene, CDR1 is LNHNV and CDR2 is YYDKDF (reference sequence). V lost 5 bases to trimming and J lost 5 bases; unmatched junction nucleotides: 6. The CDR3 sequence: CATSFSGLDNEQFF. The CDR3 bases are TGTGCCACCAGCTTTAGCGGGCTGGACAATGAGCAGTTCTTC. Complete variable domain (other parts from reference TRBV15 and TRBJ2-1): DAMVIQNPRYQVTQFGKPVTLSCSQTLNHNVMYWYQQKSSQAPKLLFHYYDKDFNNEADTPDNFQSRRPNTSFCFLDIRSPGLGDTAMYLCATSFSGLDNEQFFGPGTRLTVL.

This clonotype was observed a handful of times. The chain joins TRBV6-2 or TRBV6-3 to TRBJ1-5; no clear D. The CDR3 sequence is 13 residues long. In germline, CDR1 is MNHEY, CDR2 SVGEGT. The ends were cut back, 2 bases at V and 3 bases at J, with 5 bases in the middle. The CDR3 loop reads CASSYGSNQPQHF. As DNA, the CDR3 is TGTGCCAGCAGTTACGGTTCCAATCAGCCCCAGCATTTT.

A few counts support this clonotype. The chain recombines TRBV7-2 with TRBJ1-5, with 8 positions matching TRBD1. Trimming took 5 bases from V and 7 from J; bases not matched to a gene: 10. The CDR3 spans 15 residues. Germline CDR1 SGHTA, CDR2 FQGNSA. The CDR3 loop is CASSTKTGGGQPQHF. The CDR3 DNA reads as TGTGCCAGCAGCACAAAAACAGGGGGAGGACAGCCCCAGCATTTT.

The genes are TRBV4-2 and TRBJ2-5; D gene uncertain. This CDR3 is 15 amino acids long. Trimming took off 0 bases at V and 1 base at J, with 9 bases between the two ends. The germline V gene encodes CDR1 LGHNA and CDR2 YNFKEQ. The CDR3 region has the DNA TGTGCCAGCAGCCAAGAATGGACCTTCCAAGAGACCCAGTACTTC. Its translation is CASSQEWTFQETQYF.

This clonotype was counted only a few times. The rearrangement joins TRBV5-1 to TRBJ2-4; TRBD2 matches at 9 bases. This CDR3 spans 15 amino acids. V was clipped by 0 bases and J by 8 bases; unmatched bases: 6. In germline, CDR1 is SGHRS, CDR2 YFSETQ. DNA for the CDR3: TGCGCCAGCAGCTTGGAGGGTAGCGGGAGCCACATTCAGTACTTC. This encodes CASSLEGSGSHIQYF.

The gene calls are TRBV12-3 or TRBV12-4 and TRBJ1-1; D is unclear. The V end lost 4 bases, the J end lost 3 bases, and 12 bases lay between the germline ends. The CDR3 loop spans 14 amino acids. CDR3 nucleotides: TGTGCCAGCAGTTACGGAGTAGCAGACACTGAAGCTTTCTTT. Residues: CASSYGVADTEAFF.

This clonotype was detected ten times or more. The chain uses TRBV7-2 and TRBJ2-5; 8 bases map to TRBD1. J gave up 4 bases and V 5 bases, and 6 bases lay outside the gene matches. CDR1 is SGHTA, CDR2 FQGNSA, per germline. This CDR3 has 14 amino acids. The CDR3: CASSIGTGGETQYF. CDR3 nucleotide sequence: TGTGCCAGCAGCATCGGAACAGGGGGAGAGACCCAGTACTTC.

Only a few counts were recorded for this clonotype. J is TRBJ2-1 and V is TRBV28, with TRBD2 as a possible D gene (7 bases). Germline V lookup: CDR1 MDHEN, CDR2 SYDVKM. V lost 6 bases and J 6 bases, leaving 18 bases between the germline ends. CDR3 length equals 15 residues. The CDR3 loop reads CASRRGGGGTNEQFF. CDR3 sequence (DNA): TGTGCCAGCAGGAGGGGGGGAGGGGGGACCAATGAGCAGTTCTTC. Drawing the rest from reference TRBV28 and TRBJ2-1, the complete variable domain is DVKVTQSSRYLVKRTGEKVFLECVQDMDHENMFWYRQDPGLGLRLIYFSYDVKMKEKGDIPEGYSVSREKKERFSLILESASTNQTSMYLCASRRGGGGTNEQFFGPGTRLTVL.

Comment on this clonotype: A clone one base away is much larger, so this may be a read error. V and J are TRBV29-1 and TRBJ2-1, with 7 bases fitting TRBD2. The CDR3 covers 14 residues. The germline V gene encodes CDR1 SQVTM and CDR2 ANQGSEA. The CDR3 loop is CSAYGSGASNGQFF. The DNA for the CDR3 is TGCAGCGCCTACGGGAGCGGGGCCTCCAATGGGCAGTTCTTC.

This clonotype was detected a few times. The chain couples TRBV5-6 to TRBJ1-1; D is undetermined. CDR3 length: 15 amino acids. Germline CDR1 SGHDT, CDR2 YYEEEE. Trimming pared 1 base from V and 1 base from J, leaving 11 bases between. CDR3 DNA: TGTGCCAGCAGCTTGTTCGTGACGCCGAACACTGAAGCTTTCTTT. Protein product: CASSLFVTPNTEAFF.

The chain joins TRBV10-3 to TRBJ2-5; possible D gene TRBD2, 5 bases. CDR3 length equals 13 residues. V was shortened by 6 bases and J by 7 bases, with 15 bases between the two germline ends. Per germline, CDR1 ENHRY and CDR2 SYGVKD. The CDR3 reads CAISPGGEPTQYF. The CDR3 DNA is TGTGCCATCAGCCCCGGAGGAGAACCGACCCAGTACTTC.

This clonotype was seen only a few times. The chain joins TRBV6-1 to TRBJ2-1; TRBD2 agrees at 12 bases. Germline assignment: CDR1 MNHNS and CDR2 SASEGT. The length of the CDR3 is 16 residues. With 4 bases clipped from V and 7 bases from J, the junction kept 8 bases outside the gene matches. The CDR3 spells CASSAWTSGKSNEQFF. CDR3 coding DNA: TGTGCCAGCAGTGCCTGGACTAGCGGGAAATCTAATGAGCAGTTCTTC.

This clonotype came up many times. The genes are TRBV20-1 and TRBJ2-7; TRBD2 might be the D (7 bases). Germline V gives CDR1 DFQATT, CDR2 SNEGSKA (reference sequence). Between the trimmed V and J ends, which lost 3 bases and 7 bases, there was a span of 22 bases. The CDR3 totals 15 residues. For the CDR3, the DNA is TGCAGTGCTAGTGAATTATTGATGGAGGGGGGGGAGCAGTACTTC. It encodes CSASELLMEGGEQYF.

The chain is built from TRBV20-1 and TRBJ2-4; D not resolved. The CDR3 consists of 14 residues. Germline values: CDR1 DFQATT, CDR2 SNEGSKA (reference sequence). Trimming left V 6 bases short and J 0 bases short, with 12 bases between. The CDR3 sequence is CSAPVLLAKNIQYF. For the CDR3, the DNA is TGCAGTGCGCCCGTCCTACTAGCCAAAAACATTCAGTACTTC.

This chain links TRBV29-1 with TRBJ1-1, with TRBD1 matching 8 bases. This CDR3 contains 15 residues. V was pared by 0 bases and J by 5 bases, with 8 bases of the junction left unmatched. Germline assignment: CDR1 SQVTM and CDR2 ANQGSEA. The CDR3 reads CSVEDLQGAETEAFF. DNA for the CDR3: TGCAGCGTTGAAGATCTGCAGGGGGCCGAGACTGAAGCTTTCTTT.